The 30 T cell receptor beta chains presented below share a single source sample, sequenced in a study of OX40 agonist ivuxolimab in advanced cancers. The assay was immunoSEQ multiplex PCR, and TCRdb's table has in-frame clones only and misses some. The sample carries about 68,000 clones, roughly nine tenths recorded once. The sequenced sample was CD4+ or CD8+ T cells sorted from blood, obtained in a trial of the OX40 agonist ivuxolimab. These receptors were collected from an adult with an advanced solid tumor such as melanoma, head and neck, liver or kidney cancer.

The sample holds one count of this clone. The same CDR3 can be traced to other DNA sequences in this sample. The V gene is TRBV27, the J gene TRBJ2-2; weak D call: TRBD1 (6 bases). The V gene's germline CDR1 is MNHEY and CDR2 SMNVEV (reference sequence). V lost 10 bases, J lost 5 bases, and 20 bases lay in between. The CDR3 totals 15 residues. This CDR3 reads CATRTGNQGTGELFF. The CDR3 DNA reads TGTGCCACTCGAACAGGGAATCAGGGGACCGGGGAGCTGTTTTTT.

The DNA of the CDR3 is TGTGCTAGTGGTTTGGGGGACAGTAACCAAGAGACCCAGTACTTC. It specifies CASGLGDSNQETQYF. The rearrangement joins TRBV12-5 to TRBJ2-5; 7 bases align to TRBD1. Germline-derived CDR1 and CDR2 are LGHNT and FRNRAP. The CDR3 spans 15 residues. V gave up 1 base and J gave up 0 bases; unmatched junction bases: 2.

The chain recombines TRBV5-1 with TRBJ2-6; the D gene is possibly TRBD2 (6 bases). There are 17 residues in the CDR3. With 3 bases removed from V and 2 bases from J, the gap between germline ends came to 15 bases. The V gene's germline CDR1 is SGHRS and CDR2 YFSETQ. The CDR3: CASSWGGWGAGANVLTF. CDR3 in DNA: TGCGCCAGCAGCTGGGGAGGTTGGGGGGCTGGGGCCAACGTCCTGACTTTC. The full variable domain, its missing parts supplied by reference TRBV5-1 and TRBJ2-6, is KAGVTQTPRYLIKTRGQQVTLSCSPISGHRSVSWYQQTPGQGLQFLFEYFSETQRNKGNFPGRFSGRQFSNSRSEMNVSTLELGDSALYLCASSWGGWGAGANVLTFGAGSRLTVL.

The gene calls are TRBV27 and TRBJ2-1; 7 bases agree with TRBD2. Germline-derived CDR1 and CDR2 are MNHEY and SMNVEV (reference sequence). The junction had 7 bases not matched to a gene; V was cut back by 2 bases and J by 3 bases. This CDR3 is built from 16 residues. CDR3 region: CASSLRAGVHYNEQFF. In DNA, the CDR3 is TGTGCCAGCAGTTTAAGGGCGGGAGTTCACTACAATGAGCAGTTCTTC.

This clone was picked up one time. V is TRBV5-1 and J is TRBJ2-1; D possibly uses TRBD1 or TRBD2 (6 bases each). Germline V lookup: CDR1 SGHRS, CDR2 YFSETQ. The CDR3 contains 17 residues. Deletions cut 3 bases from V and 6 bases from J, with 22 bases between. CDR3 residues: CASSSGFEGGWVNEQFF. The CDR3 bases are TGCGCCAGCAGCTCCGGGTTTGAGGGGGGTTGGGTCAATGAGCAGTTCTTC. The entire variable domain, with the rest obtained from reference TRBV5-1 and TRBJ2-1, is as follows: KAGVTQTPRYLIKTRGQQVTLSCSPISGHRSVSWYQQTPGQGLQFLFEYFSETQRNKGNFPGRFSGRQFSNSRSEMNVSTLELGDSALYLCASSSGFEGGWVNEQFFGPGTRLTVL.

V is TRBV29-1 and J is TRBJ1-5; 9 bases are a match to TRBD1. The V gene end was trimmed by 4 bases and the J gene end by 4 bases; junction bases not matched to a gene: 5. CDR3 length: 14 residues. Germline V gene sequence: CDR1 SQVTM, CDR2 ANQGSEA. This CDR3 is CSVGGGQGNQPQHF. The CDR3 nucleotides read TGCAGCGTTGGGGGTGGACAGGGGAATCAGCCCCAGCATTTT.

The DNA for the CDR3 is TGTGCCACCAGCGGTGGACTCAGAGACTACGAGCAGTACTTC. Translating it yields CATSGGLRDYEQYF. V usage is TRBV15 and J usage is TRBJ2-7; D is perhaps TRBD2 (5 bases). Trimming took off 5 bases at V and 3 bases at J, with 14 bases between the two ends. The CDR3 sequence is 14 residues long. The germline V gene has CDR1 LNHNV and CDR2 YYDKDF (reference sequence).

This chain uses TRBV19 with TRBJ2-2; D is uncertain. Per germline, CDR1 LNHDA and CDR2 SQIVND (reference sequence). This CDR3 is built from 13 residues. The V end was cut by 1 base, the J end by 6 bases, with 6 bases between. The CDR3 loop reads CASSIVGAGELFF. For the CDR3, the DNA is TGTGCCAGTAGTATAGTTGGGGCCGGGGAGCTGTTTTTT.

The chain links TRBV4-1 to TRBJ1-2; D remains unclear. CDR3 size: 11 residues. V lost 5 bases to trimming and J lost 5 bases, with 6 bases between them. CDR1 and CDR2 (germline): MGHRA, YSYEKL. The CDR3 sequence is CASSGRYGYTF. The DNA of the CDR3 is TGCGCCAGCAGCGGACGGTATGGCTACACCTTC.

In DNA, the CDR3 is TGTGCCAGTAGTACGCCTCAACTTAGCAATCAGCCCCAGCATTTT. This translates into CASSTPQLSNQPQHF. The chain joins TRBV19 to TRBJ1-5; no clear D gene. V was shortened by 4 bases and J by 0 bases, with 10 bases between the two germline ends. The length of the CDR3 is 15 residues. The germline V gene encodes CDR1 LNHDA and CDR2 SQIVND (reference sequence).

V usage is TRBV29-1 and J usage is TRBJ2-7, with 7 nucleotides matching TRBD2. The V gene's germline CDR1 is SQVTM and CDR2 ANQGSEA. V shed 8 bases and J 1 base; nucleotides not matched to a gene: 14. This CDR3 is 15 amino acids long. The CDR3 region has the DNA TGCAGCCCCGAGGGAGGGATGGGACTGTCCTACGAGCAGTACTTC. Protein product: CSPEGGMGLSYEQYF.

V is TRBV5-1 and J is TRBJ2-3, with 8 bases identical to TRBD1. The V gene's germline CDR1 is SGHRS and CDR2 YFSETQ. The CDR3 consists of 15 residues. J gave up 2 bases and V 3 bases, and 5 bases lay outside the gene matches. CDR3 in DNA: TGCGCCAGCAGCTCCGGACAGGGCGACACAGATACGCAGTATTTT. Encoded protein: CASSSGQGDTDTQYF.

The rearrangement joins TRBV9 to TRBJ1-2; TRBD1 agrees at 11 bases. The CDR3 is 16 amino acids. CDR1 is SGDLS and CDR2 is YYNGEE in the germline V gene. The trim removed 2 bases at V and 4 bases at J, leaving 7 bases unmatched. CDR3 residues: CASSVSPGTGGYGYTF. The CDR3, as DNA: TGTGCCAGCAGCGTCTCCCCCGGGACAGGGGGCTATGGCTACACCTTC.

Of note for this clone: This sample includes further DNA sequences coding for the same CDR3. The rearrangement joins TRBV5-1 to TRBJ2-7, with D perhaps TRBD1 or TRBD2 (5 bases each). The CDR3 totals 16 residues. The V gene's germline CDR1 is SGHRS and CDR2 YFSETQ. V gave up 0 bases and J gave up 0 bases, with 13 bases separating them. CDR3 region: CASSLAGAGLSYEQYF. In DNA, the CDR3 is TGCGCCAGCAGCTTGGCCGGGGCAGGCCTCTCCTACGAGCAGTACTTC.

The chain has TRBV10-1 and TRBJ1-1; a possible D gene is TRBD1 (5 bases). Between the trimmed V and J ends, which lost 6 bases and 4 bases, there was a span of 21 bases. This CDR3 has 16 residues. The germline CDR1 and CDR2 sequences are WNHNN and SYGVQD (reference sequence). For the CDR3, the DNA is TGCGCCAGCAGGTCTCTGGAAGGGCAGGGCGGCACTGAAGCTTTCTTT. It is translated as CASRSLEGQGGTEAFF.

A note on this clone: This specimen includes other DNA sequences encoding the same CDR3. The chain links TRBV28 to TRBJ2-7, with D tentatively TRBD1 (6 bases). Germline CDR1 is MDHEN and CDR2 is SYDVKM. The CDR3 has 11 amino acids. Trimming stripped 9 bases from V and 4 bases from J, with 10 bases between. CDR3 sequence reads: CASTGSYEQYF. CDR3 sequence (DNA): TGTGCCAGTACAGGGTCTTACGAGCAGTACTTC.

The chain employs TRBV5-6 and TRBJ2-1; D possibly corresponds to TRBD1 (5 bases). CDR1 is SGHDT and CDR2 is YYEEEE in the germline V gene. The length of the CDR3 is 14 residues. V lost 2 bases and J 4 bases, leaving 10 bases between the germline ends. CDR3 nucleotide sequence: TGTGCCAGCAGCTTATTACAGGTTTACAATGAGCAGTTCTTC. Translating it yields CASSLLQVYNEQFF.

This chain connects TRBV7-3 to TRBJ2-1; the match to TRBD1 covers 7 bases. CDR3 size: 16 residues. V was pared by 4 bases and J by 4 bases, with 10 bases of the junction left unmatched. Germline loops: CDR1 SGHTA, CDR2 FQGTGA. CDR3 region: CASSSITGTDYNEQFF. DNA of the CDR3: TGTGCCAGCAGCTCAATTACCGGGACAGATTACAATGAGCAGTTCTTC.

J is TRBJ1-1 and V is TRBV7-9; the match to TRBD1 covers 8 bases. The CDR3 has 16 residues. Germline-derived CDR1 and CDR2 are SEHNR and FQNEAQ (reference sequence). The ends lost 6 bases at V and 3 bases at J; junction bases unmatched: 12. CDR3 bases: TGTGCCAGCAGATACGACAGGGGATGGCAGGACACTGAAGCTTTCTTT. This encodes CASRYDRGWQDTEAFF.

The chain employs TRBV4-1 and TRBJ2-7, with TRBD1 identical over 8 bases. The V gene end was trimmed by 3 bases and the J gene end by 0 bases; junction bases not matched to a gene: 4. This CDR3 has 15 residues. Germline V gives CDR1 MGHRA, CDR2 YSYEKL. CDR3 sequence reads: CASSQGQESSYEQYF. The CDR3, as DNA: TGCGCCAGCAGCCAGGGACAGGAAAGCTCCTACGAGCAGTACTTC.

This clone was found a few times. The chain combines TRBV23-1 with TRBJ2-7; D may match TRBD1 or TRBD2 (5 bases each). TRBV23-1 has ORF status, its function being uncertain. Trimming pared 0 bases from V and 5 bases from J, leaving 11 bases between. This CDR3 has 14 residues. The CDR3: CASSQSRVGDEQYF. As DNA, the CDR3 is TGCGCCAGCAGTCAATCGAGGGTGGGGGACGAGCAGTACTTC.

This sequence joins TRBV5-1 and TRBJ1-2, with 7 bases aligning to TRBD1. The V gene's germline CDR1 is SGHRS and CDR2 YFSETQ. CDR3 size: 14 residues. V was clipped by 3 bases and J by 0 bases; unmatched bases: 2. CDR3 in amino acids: CASSWDSSNYGYTF. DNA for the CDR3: TGCGCCAGCAGCTGGGACAGTTCTAACTATGGCTACACCTTC.

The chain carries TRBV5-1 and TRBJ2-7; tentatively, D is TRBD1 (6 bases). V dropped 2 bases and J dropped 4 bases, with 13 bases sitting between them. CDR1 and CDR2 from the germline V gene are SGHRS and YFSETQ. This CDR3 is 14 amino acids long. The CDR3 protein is CASSFTGISYEQYF. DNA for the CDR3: TGCGCCAGCAGCTTTACAGGGATTTCGTACGAGCAGTACTTC.

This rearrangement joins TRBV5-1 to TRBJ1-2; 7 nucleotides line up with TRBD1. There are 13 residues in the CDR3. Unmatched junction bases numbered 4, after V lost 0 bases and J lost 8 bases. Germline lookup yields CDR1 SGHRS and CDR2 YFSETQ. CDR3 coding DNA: TGCGCCAGCAGCTTGGGAGGGGGCTGGGGCTACACCTTC. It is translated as CASSLGGGWGYTF.

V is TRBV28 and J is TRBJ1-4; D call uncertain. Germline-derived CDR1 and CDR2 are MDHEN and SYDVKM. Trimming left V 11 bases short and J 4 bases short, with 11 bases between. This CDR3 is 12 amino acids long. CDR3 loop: CACGGLNEKLFF. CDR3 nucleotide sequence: TGTGCCTGCGGTGGCCTTAATGAAAAACTGTTTTTT.

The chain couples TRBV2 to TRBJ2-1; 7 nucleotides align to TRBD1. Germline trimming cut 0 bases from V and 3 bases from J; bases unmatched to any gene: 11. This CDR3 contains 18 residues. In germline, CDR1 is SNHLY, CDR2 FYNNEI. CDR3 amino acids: CASSEAQLRGRGYNEQFF. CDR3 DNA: TGTGCCAGCAGTGAAGCCCAGCTAAGGGGGCGCGGCTACAATGAGCAGTTCTTC.

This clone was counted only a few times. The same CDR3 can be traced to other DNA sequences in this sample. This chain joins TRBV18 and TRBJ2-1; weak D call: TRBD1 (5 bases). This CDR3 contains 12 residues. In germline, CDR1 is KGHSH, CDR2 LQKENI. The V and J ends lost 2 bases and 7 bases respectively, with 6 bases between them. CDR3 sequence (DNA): TGTGCCAGCTCACCAAACAGGAATGAGCAGTTCTTC. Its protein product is CASSPNRNEQFF.

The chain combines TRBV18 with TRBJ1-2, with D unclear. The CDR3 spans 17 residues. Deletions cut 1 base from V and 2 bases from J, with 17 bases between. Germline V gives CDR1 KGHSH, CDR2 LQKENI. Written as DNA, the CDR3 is TGTGCCAGCTCACCACTGCCGAGGCCAGACATCAACTATGGCTACACCTTC. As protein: CASSPLPRPDINYGYTF. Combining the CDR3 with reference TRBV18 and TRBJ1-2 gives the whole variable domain NAGVMQNPRHLVRRRGQEARLRCSPMKGHSHVYWYRQLPEEGLKFMVYLQKENIIDESGMPKERFSAEFPKEGPSILRIQQVVRGDSAAYFCASSPLPRPDINYGYTFGSGTRLTVV.

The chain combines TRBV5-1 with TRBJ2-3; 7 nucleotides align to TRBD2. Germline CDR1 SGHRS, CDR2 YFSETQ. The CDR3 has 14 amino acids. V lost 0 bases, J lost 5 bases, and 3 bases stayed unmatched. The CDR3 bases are TGCGCCAGCAGCTTGGAGGCTAGCGGAGATACGCAGTATTTT. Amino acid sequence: CASSLEASGDTQYF.

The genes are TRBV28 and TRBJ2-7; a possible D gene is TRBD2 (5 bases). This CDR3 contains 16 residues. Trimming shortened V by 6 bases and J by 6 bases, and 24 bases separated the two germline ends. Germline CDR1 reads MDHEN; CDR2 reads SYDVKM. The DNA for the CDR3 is TGTGCCAGCAGCCTAGAACTCCGGGATTCCCGGGCCGAGCAGTACTTC. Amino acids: CASSLELRDSRAEQYF.